What follows is one T cell receptor (beta chain) and its context. Which antigen it targets is not known. No much larger clone exists at a distance of one base, and base qualities are not known. This specimen comes from a study of beta chain features in type 1 diabetes (dated 2018 in TCRdb). In the study overall: Mean age, gender distribution, total cell number and subset yield were not different between patients and healthy donors. A total of 107,917,701 sorted cells were examined across all samples, and a strong correlation was observed between cell number per subset and RNA yield. In the study, recently diagnosed type 1 diabetes patients and matched healthy donors were compared on the TCRB repertoires of their sorted circulating CD4+ T cell subsets. Regulatory and stem cell-like memory subsets were obtained from only 8 patients and about eight healthy donors, while naive and central memory subsets were obtained from all 30 or so donors. Beyond this particular receptor, the publication reports: Only small numbers of individuals were included in the HLA sub-analyses, which left unresolved whether HLA type had any influence on TCRB rearrangement. Shorter templates might be favored by PCR, yet because patient and control samples were amplified and corrected together, any such skew would affect both groups equally. Because cDNA was sequenced instead of genomic DNA, highly expressing activated cells could be over-represented, though the groups showed no difference in activation or CD3 levels. Patients with type 1 diabetes made fewer insertions and deleted more nucleotides at VDJ recombination sites, implying thymic rearrangement abnormalities. In all four CD4+ subsets, TCRB CDR3 length was moderately but significantly shorter in type 1 diabetes patients. Naive, central memory and regulatory TCRB repertoires appeared more similar among patients than among healthy donors.

Each donor gave one peripheral blood draw, averaging around 0.11 L, which was collected into heparinised tubes. A BD FACSAria II and a panel including CD45RO, CCR7, CD25, CD127, CD95 and CD27 were used to sort naive, central memory, regulatory and stem cell-like memory CD4+ T cells. All sorted populations exceeded 95% purity. PBMCs were isolated right away by Lymphoprep density gradient centrifugation and were stained directly, without culture. Samples were stained and sorted in pairs, with one healthy donor and one patient per experiment, so that batch effects were minimized. The entire amount of isolated RNA was reverse transcribed using the High Capacity cDNA Reverse Transcription Kit, so the sequenced TCRB transcripts were expressed ones. Deep immunoSEQ sequencing was applied to naive, central memory and regulatory T cell samples, giving an average of about 3.57 million total reads per sample. Sorted cells were lysed in RLT buffer and RNA was extracted with DNase-treated RNeasy Micro or Mini kits, depending on cell number. To prevent cross-contamination, each cell subset was processed individually, whereas patient and healthy donor samples were processed jointly. The immunoSEQ multiplex PCR was used to amplify TCRB sequences from cDNA, generating 87-bp fragments that spanned the CDR3 region. The amplicons were sequenced using the Illumina HiSeq platform. In the source study's methods: PCR bias was computationally corrected using synthetic template baselines, reads within Hamming distance 2 were collapsed, and singletons that could not be merged were discarded. Reads were aligned to IMGT to assign V, D and J genes, CDR3 length, and insertions or deletions at six rearrangement sites. Clonotype counts were normalized to sorted cell number within each subset before computing true diversity and Gini coefficients with the tcR R package. The overlap coefficient, calculated on TCRB nucleotide sequences, was used to measure repertoire sharing. Out-of-frame TCRB sequences from naive cells were analyzed to stand in for the pre-selection repertoire. Drawn from immuneACCESS, this table holds only the in-frame rearrangements with V and J called that TCRdb kept. Clones are partly lost; checked studies trace under half to an unresolved V gene and leave the rest unexplained. V, J and clone size derive from that table, while D and trimming were established from the DNA sequence. Here the sample has approximately 730,000 clones; around an eighth occur a single time. Around 0.022% of the sample comes from the top ten.

Per the germline V gene, MNHEY is the CDR1 and SVGAGI is the CDR2. V lost 11 bases and J lost 1 base, and the count of bases not matched to a germline gene is 7. Including cysteine and phenylalanine, the CDR3 has 15 amino acids. Solely the CDR3 DNA is kept, with 45 bases framed from the first base. The chain is encoded by TRBV6-5 joined to TRBJ2-3; 12 middle bases align to TRBD2. Source material: naive CD4+ T cells from blood. This specimen's cell subset or site label, interpreted: true naive CD4+ T cells. The receptor's source is a man between 18 and 35 years old with type 1 diabetes. The DNA sequence is TGTGCCGCACGAAGACTAGCGGGGGGCACAGATACGCAGTATTTT. The translation is CAARRLAGGTDTQYF.